Reported below is one T cell receptor beta chain. The antigen this receptor binds is unknown. One base away there is no much larger clone; base qualities are not given. This sample was included in a study of blood T cell repertoires in COVID-19 (dated by TCRdb to about 2020). About the study as a whole: Samples covering the acute and convalescent phases of COVID-19 were provided by collaborators in the United States, Italy and Spain. The prospective study material was composed of cDNA or gDNA derived from T cells, B-cell-depleted T cells, or PBMCs. Subjects who had been exposed to COVID-19, were actively infected with it, or had recovered from it provided the deeply sampled blood TCRbeta repertoires that made up the dataset. The repertoires were released in a freely available public database intended as a resource for research on the immune response to SARS-CoV-2. The samples were drawn from two sources: the first 160 participants of the ongoing ImmuneRACE study, and 1,200 or so subjects contributed by 6 global collaborators. Sample metadata almost always included a de-identified subject ID, COVID-19 status, age in years and sex. Where HLA class I and class II types were available, the types were taken from metadata supplied by the sample provider, not from assay-based typing.

There are 15 amino acids in the CDR3, from cysteine to phenylalanine inclusive. CDR3 DNA is the only sequence kept; it has 45 bases, read in frame from the first base. Taken from the germline V gene, the CDR1 and CDR2 loops are SNHLY and FYNNEI. V and J are trimmed by 4 bases and 4 bases, and the gene matches miss 7 bases of the junction. Study-level results and caveats: The amount of clinical and demographic metadata varied by source and participant and was provided uncurated.

Another Seattle source contributed samples from volunteer blood donors who had recovered from COVID-19. Collaborating institutions collected whole blood in K2EDTA tubes following their own protocols. For TCRbeta analysis, collaborators shipped samples as frozen whole blood, isolated PBMCs, or DNA extracted from either of those sample types. TCRbeta CDR3 regions were amplified from genomic DNA using the immunoSEQ Assay, a bias-controlled multiplex PCR. The authors' pipeline ran thus. Within the assay, amplification of reference gene primers was used to estimate how many nucleated cells each sample contained. To quantify the absolute abundance of each unique TCRbeta CDR3 rearrangement, sequence reads were collapsed and filtered. For each sample, productive Simpson clonality was calculated as the square root of Simpson's diversity index across productive rearrangements. Held by TCRdb, this immuneACCESS table contains in-frame sequences only and omits some clones. Under half of the omission traces to an unresolved V gene where checked; the cause of the rest is unknown. V and J calls and clone size follow that table, whereas D and trimming were derived from the DNA. The sample has about 280,000 clones on record, about 86% of them singletons. The ten most abundant clones make up roughly 2.1% of the sample.

The V and J segments used are TRBV2 and TRBJ1-2; TRBD1 fits 9 bases in the junction. Sequencing was performed on peripheral blood. The sequence came from a woman in her 30s who had recovered from COVID-19. Here is the DNA: TGTGCCAGCAGTGGCCCTGGACAGGGGTCCTATGGCTACACCTTC. It translates as CASSGPGQGSYGYTF. Beyond the CDR3, the reference TRBV2 and TRBJ1-2 genes provide the residues; the full variable domain reads: EPEVTQTPSHQVTQMGQEVILRCVPISNHLYFYWYRQILGQKVEFLVSFYNNEISEKSEIFDDQFSVERPDGSNFTLKIRSTKLEDSAMYFCASSGPGQGSYGYTFGSGTRLTVV.